Below are 19 T cell receptor beta chains sequenced from a single sample in a study of blood T cell repertoires in COVID-19. The protocol was immunoSEQ multiplex PCR, while the TCRdb copy is restricted to in-frame clones and leaves out a portion. The sample includes approximately 250,000 clones, around four fifths seen only once; the top ten take around 6.4%. The sample taken for sequencing was peripheral blood. The source is a woman aged 60-70 years with active or convalescent COVID-19.

V gene TRBV7-9 combines with J gene TRBJ2-5; the match to TRBD2 covers 12 bases. The CDR3 runs to 15 residues. CDR1 is SEHNR, CDR2 FQNEAQ, per germline (reference sequence). The ends lost 3 bases at V and 5 bases at J; junction bases unmatched: 4. CDR3 DNA: TGTGCCAGCAGCTTGACTAGCGGGAGCGGGGAGACCCAGTACTTC. Encoded protein: CASSLTSGSGETQYF.

The chain carries TRBV30 and TRBJ1-2, with a tentative D call TRBD1 (6 bases). V lost 2 bases to trimming and J lost 3 bases, with 19 bases between them. This CDR3 comprises 16 residues. Germline V CDR1 and CDR2: GTSNPN, SVGIG (reference sequence). Here the CDR3 reads CAWSLGYGTPDYGYTF. Here the CDR3 DNA reads TGTGCCTGGAGTTTAGGTTACGGGACACCTGACTATGGCTACACCTTC.

The gene calls are TRBV11-3 and TRBJ2-7; 8 bases are shared with TRBD2. The CDR3 sequence is 15 residues long. Unmatched junction bases numbered 2, after V lost 1 base and J lost 0 bases. Germline-derived CDR1 and CDR2 are SGHNT and YENEEA. Here the CDR3 DNA reads TGTGCCAGCAGCTTAGGTCTAGCGGGCTCCTACGAGCAGTACTTC. Its translation is CASSLGLAGSYEQYF.

The chain is built from TRBV3-1 (or the pseudogene TRBV3-2) and TRBJ2-7, with TRBD2 identical over 7 bases. Germline CDR1 is LGHDT and CDR2 is YNNKEL (reference sequence). This CDR3 comprises 16 residues. V was clipped by 4 bases and J by 4 bases; unmatched bases: 13. The CDR3 here is CASSPRSGRRIYEQYF. The CDR3 nucleotides read TGTGCCAGCAGCCCCCGTTCCGGGAGGCGAATATACGAGCAGTACTTC.

This clone was seen only once. The gene calls are TRBV2 and TRBJ1-1, with 7 bases identical to TRBD1. From germline, CDR1 is SNHLY and CDR2 FYNNEI. This CDR3 contains 17 residues. V was pared by 6 bases and J by 0 bases, with 13 bases of the junction left unmatched. CDR3 sequence: CASSVNRGGGMNTEAFF. As DNA, the CDR3 is TGTGCCAGCAGCGTAAACAGGGGAGGTGGAATGAACACTGAAGCTTTCTTT.

V is TRBV6-6 and J is TRBJ1-1; D unclear. The CDR3 has 15 residues. Germline V gene sequence: CDR1 MNHNY, CDR2 SVGAGI (reference sequence). V gave up 2 bases and J gave up 1 base, with 11 bases separating them. CDR3 DNA: TGTGCCAGCAGTTACGGTGGCGCAGGGAACACTGAAGCTTTCTTT. This encodes CASSYGGAGNTEAFF.

This sequence joins TRBV10-2 and TRBJ2-2; D ambiguous. V dropped 3 bases and J dropped 5 bases, with 7 bases sitting between them. The CDR3 sequence is 13 residues long. Germline V gene lookup returns CDR1 WSHSY and CDR2 SAAADI. The CDR3 spells CASSEPATGELFF. The CDR3 region has the DNA TGCGCCAGCAGTGAACCTGCGACCGGGGAGCTGTTTTTT.

J is TRBJ2-7 and V is TRBV11-2, with D hard to call. Germline CDR1 SGHAT, CDR2 FQNNGV. Trimming shortened V by 0 bases and J by 1 base, and 7 bases separated the two germline ends. The CDR3 extends over 14 amino acids. CDR3 in amino acids: CASSLEIASYEQYF. Written as DNA, the CDR3 is TGTGCCAGCAGCTTAGAGATAGCTTCCTACGAGCAGTACTTC.

In this sample, this clone turned up once. The genes are TRBV7-4 and TRBJ2-2; 10 bases are a match to TRBD2. The CDR3 totals 21 residues. Germline V gives CDR1 SGHVT, CDR2 SQSDAQ. Trimming removed 5 bases from V and 0 bases from J; junction bases left unmatched: 18. The CDR3 region has the DNA TGTGCCAGCAGCGTTTACGCCGGAGGACTAGCGGTTTTCGCGAACACCGGGGAGCTGTTTTTT. Its protein product is CASSVYAGGLAVFANTGELFF.

This chain joins TRBV27 and TRBJ2-3; 9 nucleotides align to TRBD1. CDR3 length equals 15 residues. With 5 bases clipped from V and 7 bases from J, the junction kept 10 bases outside the gene matches. The germline gives CDR1 MNHEY, CDR2 SMNVEV (reference sequence). CDR3 residues: CASSRTGTGRNTQYF. The CDR3 DNA reads as TGTGCCAGCAGTCGCACCGGGACAGGGAGAAATACGCAGTATTTT.

The CDR3 loop reads CAISVGHKNTEAFF. In DNA, the CDR3 is TGTGCCATCAGTGTCGGACACAAGAACACTGAAGCTTTCTTT. The J gene is TRBJ1-1, the V gene TRBV10-3; the D gene is possibly TRBD1 (5 bases). Looked up from germline, CDR1 is ENHRY and CDR2 is SYGVKD. The CDR3 covers 14 residues. With 4 bases removed from V and 1 base from J, the gap between germline ends came to 10 bases.

The genes are TRBV19 and TRBJ2-2; D is perhaps TRBD1 (6 bases). There are 15 residues in the CDR3. Trimming removed 5 bases at V and 0 bases at J, with 10 bases between. CDR1 and CDR2 from the germline V gene are LNHDA and SQIVND (reference sequence). The CDR3 nucleotides are TGTGCCAGTAGTTGGTGGACAGCGAACACCGGGGAGCTGTTTTTT. Protein sequence: CASSWWTANTGELFF. The full variable domain, its missing parts supplied by reference TRBV19 and TRBJ2-2, is DGGITQSPKYLFRKEGQNVTLSCEQNLNHDAMYWYRQDPGQGLRLIYYSQIVNDFQKGDIAEGYSVSREKKESFPLTVTSAQKNPTAFYLCASSWWTANTGELFFGEGSRLTVL.

This clone appeared once. The chain links TRBV2 to TRBJ1-1; 7 nucleotides line up with TRBD1. The germline V gene encodes CDR1 SNHLY and CDR2 FYNNEI. With 6 bases clipped from V and 1 base from J, the junction kept 8 bases outside the gene matches. The CDR3 totals 15 residues. The DNA for the CDR3 is TGTGCCAGCAGACAGGGGCCTAGAGAGAACACTGAAGCTTTCTTT. It encodes CASRQGPRENTEAFF.

This clone was observed a single time. The chain recombines TRBV10-3 with TRBJ2-5; D is possibly TRBD1 (5 bases). Germline V gene sequence: CDR1 ENHRY, CDR2 SYGVKD. V was clipped by 10 bases and J by 4 bases, with 16 bases between them. CDR3 length: 13 residues. The chain's CDR3 is CATKQGSGETQYF. In DNA form, the CDR3 reads TGTGCCACTAAGCAGGGATCGGGAGAGACCCAGTACTTC.

This rearrangement joins TRBV6-2 or TRBV6-3 to TRBJ1-2; maybe TRBD1 (6 bases). Germline-derived CDR1 and CDR2 are MNHEY and SVGEGT. Between the trimmed V and J ends, which lost 2 bases and 5 bases, there was a span of 15 bases. CDR3 length: 15 amino acids. The CDR3 DNA reads as TGTGCCAGCAGTTACCCCCCTGGAACAGGGTATGGCTACACCTTC. Translating gives CASSYPPGTGYGYTF.

The chain recombines TRBV30 with TRBJ2-1; a possible D gene is TRBD1 (6 bases). The germline V and J ends were trimmed by 1 base and 7 bases, with 26 bases remaining between them. This CDR3 has 18 residues. From germline, CDR1 is GTSNPN and CDR2 SVGIG (reference sequence). The CDR3: CAWSGGPNNGHGKNEQFF. Written as DNA, the CDR3 is TGTGCCTGGAGTGGGGGGCCCAATAACGGCCACGGGAAGAATGAGCAGTTCTTC.

The chain recombines TRBV24-1 with TRBJ2-7; 10 bases line up with TRBD1. Germline V gene sequence: CDR1 KGHDR, CDR2 SFDVKD. This CDR3 has 16 amino acids. V was clipped by 2 bases and J by 7 bases; unmatched bases: 10. DNA for the CDR3: TGTGCCACCAGTGATTCCCGGACAGGGGGGTCTAGTGAGCAGTACTTC. Translating it yields CATSDSRTGGSSEQYF.

This clone was seen only once. The chain combines TRBV4-1 with TRBJ2-1, with TRBD1 matching over 9 bases. This CDR3 has 15 residues. Trimming at V came to 0 bases and at J to 8 bases, leaving 5 bases not matched to a gene. In germline, CDR1 is MGHRA, CDR2 YSYEKL. CDR3 sequence (DNA): TGCGCCAGCAGCCAAGAGACAGGGGGGCGAGATGAGCAGTTCTTC. It translates to CASSQETGGRDEQFF.

The genes are TRBV7-8 and TRBJ2-1, with D tentatively TRBD1 (6 bases). The CDR3 covers 15 residues. With 0 bases removed from V and 6 bases from J, the gap between germline ends came to 12 bases. CDR1 and CDR2 (germline): SGHVS, FQNEAQ. CDR3 sequence: CASSLAGAWSNEQFF. CDR3 in DNA: TGTGCCAGCAGCTTAGCGGGGGCGTGGAGCAATGAGCAGTTCTTC. Drawing the rest from reference TRBV7-8 and TRBJ2-1, the complete variable domain is GAGVSQSPRYKVAKRGQDVALRCDPISGHVSLFWYQQALGQGPEFLTYFQNEAQLDKSGLPSDRFFAERPEGSVSTLKIQRTQQEDSAVYLCASSLAGAWSNEQFFGPGTRLTVL.